This T cell receptor beta chain was captured by sequencing in a study of cytomegalovirus exposure and HLA in healthy donors. The study's findings and limits: Later analysis showed most CMV-associated TCR beta chains appearing HLA-restricted. With high specificity and sensitivity, the classifier reportedly diagnosed cytomegalovirus status. It was likely that a cluster of highly shared sequence variants was a sequencing artifact.

Trimming stripped 4 bases from V and 1 base from J, with 13 bases between. Germline-derived CDR1 and CDR2 are SGHTA and FQGNSA. This CDR3 is 15 amino acids long. The donors were healthy bone marrow donors. In the PCR, 60 Vbeta and 13 Jbeta primers were used. TCRdb keeps only in-frame clones here, not all; method: immunoSEQ multiplex PCR. The table gives around 110,000 clones; the top ten clones make up about 4% of it. Concerning this clone itself: Its specificity is unknown.

The rearrangement joins TRBV7-2 to TRBJ1-1; D is unclear. What was sequenced was PBMCs. The sequence derives from a man younger than 40 in good health and CMV-seronegative. CDR3 sequence (DNA): TGTGCCAGCAGCTCAGAAAGAAGACAGAACACTGAAGCTTTCTTT. Encoded protein: CASSSERRQNTEAFF.